This T cell receptor beta chain was captured by sequencing in a study of blood T cell repertoires in COVID-19. Study in general: Both acute and convalescent COVID-19 samples were obtained from the United States, Italy and Spain.

Some clones are missing from TCRdb's copy, which holds only in-frame ones; the method was immunoSEQ multiplex PCR. The sample contains about 180,000 clones, around 84% of which appear only once. The V segment lost 6 bases and the J segment 4 bases; nucleotides outside the gene matches: 9. The CDR3 consists of 14 residues. CDR1 SQVTM and CDR2 ANQGSEA come from the germline V gene. The chain joins TRBV29-1 to TRBJ2-3; 8 nucleotides align to TRBD1. Sequenced input: peripheral blood. This receptor was identified in a man aged 45-65 years with active or convalescent COVID-19. The CDR3 protein is CSVDNRQGSDTQYF. As DNA, the CDR3 is TGCAGCGTAGATAACCGACAGGGGTCAGATACGCAGTATTTT.